The rows below give T cell receptor beta chains drawn from one sample of a study of cytomegalovirus exposure and HLA in healthy donors. Profiling relied on immunoSEQ multiplex PCR, and the TCRdb table lists in-frame clones only, not all of them. The data show 260,000 or so clones, 70% to 90% seen once. The sequenced sample was PBMCs. All receptors come from a woman aged 18-29 years in good health and CMV-seronegative. The CDR3 runs from the conserved cysteine through the conserved F or W. The D gene is left open where the match is weak. Size tells how often a clone was seen (once, few, many) or the class of an expanded clone, and some rows leave it out.

cdr3_aa: CSASISGEQFF
cdr3_nt: TGCAGTGCTAGTATCTCCGGGGAGCAGTTCTTC
clone_size: once
j_call: TRBJ2-1
v_call: TRBV20-1
d_call: .

cdr3_aa: CASSVTGTSTTF
cdr3_nt: TGTGCCAGCAGTGTAACCGGGACTAGCACCACTTTC
clone_size: .
j_call: TRBJ2-4
v_call: TRBV28
d_call: TRBD2

cdr3_aa: CASSYSGLSGNTIYF
cdr3_nt: TGTGCCAGCAGTTACTCGGGGCTCTCTGGAAACACCATATATTTT
clone_size: .
j_call: TRBJ1-3
v_call: TRBV6-5
d_call: .

cdr3_aa: CASSGGLAGFYNEQFF
cdr3_nt: TGTGCCAGTAGTGGCGGACTAGCGGGATTCTACAATGAGCAGTTCTTC
clone_size: .
j_call: TRBJ2-1
v_call: TRBV19
d_call: TRBD2

cdr3_aa: CASSPQTQTSITGELFF
cdr3_nt: TGCGCCAGCAGCCCCCAAACTCAGACTTCAATCACCGGGGAGCTGTTTTTT
clone_size: .
j_call: TRBJ2-2
v_call: TRBV4-1
d_call: .

cdr3_aa: CATLANRGRSRGYTF
cdr3_nt: TGTGCCACCCTAGCTAACAGGGGGCGAAGTCGTGGCTACACCTTC
clone_size: .
j_call: TRBJ1-2
v_call: TRBV15
d_call: TRBD1

cdr3_aa: CASSFEVVGELFF
cdr3_nt: TGTGCCAGCAGCTTTGAGGTTGTCGGGGAGCTGTTTTTT
clone_size: .
j_call: TRBJ2-2
v_call: TRBV11-2
d_call: .

cdr3_aa: CATMGLSGRFNEQFF
cdr3_nt: TGTGCCACCATGGGGCTTAGCGGGAGATTCAATGAGCAGTTCTTC
clone_size: .
j_call: TRBJ2-1
v_call: TRBV2
d_call: TRBD2

cdr3_aa: CASSQEARGNTEAFF
cdr3_nt: TGCGCCAGCAGCCAAGAGGCCAGGGGGAACACTGAAGCTTTCTTT
clone_size: .
j_call: TRBJ1-1
v_call: TRBV4-3
d_call: .

cdr3_aa: CASSRDEETQYF
cdr3_nt: TGTGCCAGCAGCCGGGATGAAGAGACCCAGTACTTC
clone_size: .
j_call: TRBJ2-5
v_call: TRBV7-2
d_call: .

cdr3_aa: CASSLERLAGGPSLAQYF
cdr3_nt: TGTGCCAGCAGCTTAGAGCGACTAGCGGGAGGACCCTCCTTGGCCCAGTACTTC
clone_size: .
j_call: TRBJ2-5
v_call: TRBV11-2
d_call: TRBD2

cdr3_aa: CASSQTRWHEQFF
cdr3_nt: TGCGCCAGCAGCCAGACCAGGTGGCATGAGCAGTTCTTC
clone_size: .
j_call: TRBJ2-1
v_call: TRBV4-1
d_call: .

cdr3_aa: CASSHPGGGTSEQFF
cdr3_nt: TGTGCCAGCAGCCACCCGGGGGGCGGGACAAGTGAGCAGTTCTTC
clone_size: .
j_call: TRBJ2-1
v_call: TRBV7-9
d_call: .

cdr3_aa: CASSEGVKTGDGYTF
cdr3_nt: TGTGCCAGCAGTGAAGGGGTGAAAACAGGGGATGGCTACACCTTC
clone_size: once
j_call: TRBJ1-2
v_call: TRBV2
d_call: TRBD1

cdr3_aa: CASGQGIFYGYTF
cdr3_nt: TGTGCTAGTGGACAGGGAATATTCTATGGCTACACCTTC
clone_size: once
j_call: TRBJ1-2
v_call: TRBV12-5
d_call: .

cdr3_aa: CASSGLAALNNEQFF
cdr3_nt: TGTGCCAGCAGTGGACTAGCGGCATTAAACAATGAGCAGTTCTTC
clone_size: .
j_call: TRBJ2-1
v_call: TRBV6-6
d_call: TRBD2

cdr3_aa: CASSVDQGTYGYTF
cdr3_nt: TGTGCCAGCAGCGTAGATCAGGGGACCTATGGCTACACCTTC
clone_size: .
j_call: TRBJ1-2
v_call: TRBV9
d_call: .

cdr3_aa: CASSLGWDSPPDTQYF
cdr3_nt: TGTGCCAGCAGCTTAGGGTGGGACAGTCCCCCCGATACGCAGTATTTT
clone_size: .
j_call: TRBJ2-3
v_call: TRBV7-3
d_call: TRBD1

cdr3_aa: CASSLAGGVNSNQPQHF
cdr3_nt: TGTGCCAGCAGCTTGGCCGGGGGGGTCAATAGCAATCAGCCCCAGCATTTT
clone_size: once
j_call: TRBJ1-5
v_call: TRBV5-6
d_call: .

cdr3_aa: CASSVGGGTETQYF
cdr3_nt: TGTGCCAGCAGCGTTGGGGGAGGAACGGAGACCCAGTACTTC
clone_size: .
j_call: TRBJ2-5
v_call: TRBV9
d_call: .

cdr3_aa: CASSPQGAGLYEQYF
cdr3_nt: TGTGCCAGCAGCCCTCAGGGGGCGGGACTCTACGAGCAGTACTTC
clone_size: .
j_call: TRBJ2-7
v_call: TRBV9
d_call: TRBD1

cdr3_aa: CASSLWLAGSINEQFF
cdr3_nt: TGTGCCAGCAGCTTGTGGCTAGCGGGAAGCATTAATGAGCAGTTCTTC
clone_size: .
j_call: TRBJ2-1
v_call: TRBV5-6
d_call: TRBD2

cdr3_aa: CASSQDTVAGGLYNEQFF
cdr3_nt: TGCGCCAGCAGCCAAGATACGGTGGCGGGAGGTCTCTACAATGAGCAGTTCTTC
clone_size: .
j_call: TRBJ2-1
v_call: TRBV4-3
d_call: TRBD2

cdr3_aa: CASRGDRESGRETQYF
cdr3_nt: TGTGCCAGCAGAGGGGACAGGGAGAGCGGGCGGGAAACCCAGTACTTC
clone_size: .
j_call: TRBJ2-5
v_call: TRBV28
d_call: TRBD1

cdr3_aa: CASSQDRGTLHF
cdr3_nt: TGTGCCAGCAGCCAAGACAGGGGCACCCTCCACTTT
clone_size: .
j_call: TRBJ1-6
v_call: TRBV6-5
d_call: TRBD1

cdr3_aa: CASSRTFDEKLFF
cdr3_nt: TGTGCCAGCTCTCGCACTTTTGATGAAAAACTGTTTTTT
clone_size: .
j_call: TRBJ1-4
v_call: TRBV18
d_call: .

cdr3_aa: CASSLGLNTEAFF
cdr3_nt: TGTGCCAGCAGCTTGGGCCTGAACACTGAAGCTTTCTTT
clone_size: .
j_call: TRBJ1-1
v_call: TRBV11-2
d_call: .

cdr3_aa: CASSYGDIGGETQYF
cdr3_nt: TGTGCCAGCAGTTACGGGGACATAGGGGGAGAGACCCAGTACTTC
clone_size: .
j_call: TRBJ2-5
v_call: TRBV6-6
d_call: .

cdr3_aa: CSVEAASGRGNTGELFF
cdr3_nt: TGCAGCGTTGAAGCGGCTAGCGGGAGGGGGAACACCGGGGAGCTGTTTTTT
clone_size: .
j_call: TRBJ2-2
v_call: TRBV29-1
d_call: TRBD2

cdr3_aa: CASRRTGGSTGELFF
cdr3_nt: TGTGCCAGCAGACGGACAGGGGGAAGCACCGGGGAGCTGTTTTTT
clone_size: .
j_call: TRBJ2-2
v_call: TRBV6-6
d_call: TRBD1

cdr3_aa: CASSVEGQGAFEQFF
cdr3_nt: TGTGCCAGCAGCGTAGAGGGACAGGGGGCTTTTGAGCAGTTCTTC
clone_size: .
j_call: TRBJ2-1
v_call: TRBV9
d_call: TRBD1

cdr3_aa: CASSLRTGQTTSGNTIYF
cdr3_nt: TGTGCCAGCAGCCTCCGAACCGGACAGACAACTTCTGGAAACACCATATATTTT
clone_size: .
j_call: TRBJ1-3
v_call: TRBV11-2
d_call: .

cdr3_aa: CASTPRTSGRASGELFF
cdr3_nt: TGTGCCAGCACCCCAAGGACTAGCGGGAGGGCCTCCGGGGAGCTGTTTTTT
clone_size: .
j_call: TRBJ2-2
v_call: TRBV28
d_call: TRBD2

cdr3_aa: CATTSGLNEQFF
cdr3_nt: TGTGCCACTACTAGCGGCCTCAATGAGCAGTTCTTC
clone_size: .
j_call: TRBJ2-1
v_call: TRBV10-3
d_call: TRBD2

cdr3_aa: CASRRTSGLTDTQYF
cdr3_nt: TGCGCCAGCAGGAGAACTAGCGGACTCACAGATACGCAGTATTTT
clone_size: .
j_call: TRBJ2-3
v_call: TRBV5-1
d_call: TRBD2

cdr3_aa: CASSGTGPYEQYF
cdr3_nt: TGTGCCAGCAGCGGGACAGGGCCCTACGAGCAGTACTTC
clone_size: .
j_call: TRBJ2-7
v_call: TRBV27
d_call: TRBD1

cdr3_aa: CASRENRRNYGYTF
cdr3_nt: TGTGCCAGCAGAGAAAATCGTCGGAACTATGGCTACACCTTC
clone_size: .
j_call: TRBJ1-2
v_call: TRBV6-5
d_call: .

cdr3_aa: CASSLVPAGLAGSPLHF
cdr3_nt: TGTGCCAGCAGCTTAGTCCCCGCGGGTTTAGCGGGTTCACCCCTCCACTTT
clone_size: few
j_call: TRBJ1-6
v_call: TRBV7-2
d_call: .

cdr3_aa: CASSPLTGSYEQYF
cdr3_nt: TGCGCCAGCAGCCCGTTGACAGGGAGCTACGAGCAGTACTTC
clone_size: .
j_call: TRBJ2-7
v_call: TRBV5-1
d_call: TRBD1

cdr3_aa: CASSIAGSYNEQFF
cdr3_nt: TGTGCCAGCAGTATTGCAGGCTCCTACAATGAGCAGTTCTTC
clone_size: .
j_call: TRBJ2-1
v_call: TRBV2
d_call: .

cdr3_aa: CASNQGLQPQHF
cdr3_nt: TGTGCCAGCAACCAGGGACTTCAGCCCCAGCATTTT
clone_size: .
j_call: TRBJ1-5
v_call: TRBV28
d_call: .

cdr3_aa: CASSLLGTTSYEQYF
cdr3_nt: TGTGCCAGCAGTTTACTCGGGACAACCTCCTACGAGCAGTACTTC
clone_size: .
j_call: TRBJ2-7
v_call: TRBV27
d_call: .

cdr3_aa: CASSLALAGGSEQYF
cdr3_nt: TGTGCCAGCAGCTTAGCGCTAGCGGGAGGCTCCGAGCAGTACTTC
clone_size: .
j_call: TRBJ2-7
v_call: TRBV7-6
d_call: TRBD2

cdr3_aa: CASSLLRPELRAKNIQYF
cdr3_nt: TGTGCCAGCAGCTTACTTCGGCCCGAACTACGAGCCAAAAACATTCAGTACTTC
clone_size: .
j_call: TRBJ2-4
v_call: TRBV7-3
d_call: .

cdr3_aa: CASSYYRKVPGQINNSPLHF
cdr3_nt: TGTGCCAGCAGTTACTACCGGAAGGTCCCGGGACAGATTAATAATTCACCCCTCCACTTT
clone_size: .
j_call: TRBJ1-6
v_call: TRBV28
d_call: TRBD1

cdr3_aa: CAWSKGHSGNTIYF
cdr3_nt: TGTGCCTGGAGTAAGGGGCACTCTGGAAACACCATATATTTT
clone_size: .
j_call: TRBJ1-3
v_call: TRBV30
d_call: .

cdr3_aa: CASSLEAGVYYEQFF
cdr3_nt: TGTGCCAGCAGCTTAGAGGCGGGAGTTTACTATGAGCAGTTCTTC
clone_size: .
j_call: TRBJ2-1
v_call: TRBV7-3
d_call: TRBD2

cdr3_aa: CASRTDSYNEQFF
cdr3_nt: TGTGCCAGCAGAACGGACAGCTACAATGAGCAGTTCTTC
clone_size: .
j_call: TRBJ2-1
v_call: TRBV28
d_call: .

cdr3_aa: CASQKGGGAKNIQYF
cdr3_nt: TGCGCCAGCCAGAAAGGTGGCGGAGCCAAAAACATTCAGTACTTC
clone_size: .
j_call: TRBJ2-4
v_call: TRBV5-1
d_call: .

cdr3_aa: CATASGRPYEQYF
cdr3_nt: TGTGCCACCGCTAGCGGGAGGCCCTACGAGCAGTACTTC
clone_size: .
j_call: TRBJ2-7
v_call: TRBV15
d_call: TRBD2

cdr3_aa: CATSRDGEGSYTF
cdr3_nt: TGTGCCACCAGCAGAGATGGGGAGGGTAGCTACACCTTC
clone_size: .
j_call: TRBJ1-2
v_call: TRBV15
d_call: .

cdr3_aa: CASREAGGPYNEQFF
cdr3_nt: TGTGCCAGTAGGGAGGCGGGAGGGCCCTACAATGAGCAGTTCTTC
clone_size: .
j_call: TRBJ2-1
v_call: TRBV19
d_call: TRBD2

cdr3_aa: CASSPGQGRATEAFF
cdr3_nt: TGTGCCAGCAGTCCGGGACAGGGTCGCGCCACTGAAGCTTTCTTT
clone_size: .
j_call: TRBJ1-1
v_call: TRBV27
d_call: TRBD1

cdr3_aa: CASRVAGVSGELFF
cdr3_nt: TGTGCCAGCCGGGTAGCGGGAGTATCCGGGGAGCTGTTTTTT
clone_size: .
j_call: TRBJ2-2
v_call: TRBV7-2
d_call: TRBD2

cdr3_aa: CASSSQSFGQSYGYTF
cdr3_nt: TGTGCCAGCAGTTCGCAATCCTTTGGACAGTCCTATGGCTACACCTTC
clone_size: .
j_call: TRBJ1-2
v_call: TRBV6-5
d_call: .

cdr3_aa: CASSLRRERGNEQYF
cdr3_nt: TGTGCCAGCAGCTTGCGGCGGGAGAGGGGGAACGAGCAGTACTTC
clone_size: once
j_call: TRBJ2-7
v_call: TRBV5-4
d_call: .

cdr3_aa: CASSADRAGGEKLFF
cdr3_nt: TGTGCCAGCAGTGCGGACAGGGCCGGTGGGGAAAAACTGTTTTTT
clone_size: .
j_call: TRBJ1-4
v_call: TRBV2
d_call: TRBD1